The entry that follows covers one TCR beta chain sequence. What it recognizes is unknown. Trimming shortened V by 5 bases and J by 0 bases, and 10 bases separated the two germline ends. This CDR3 is 15 amino acids long. Germline V gene lookup returns CDR1 MNHNS and CDR2 SASEGT. These data originate in a study of cytomegalovirus exposure and HLA in healthy donors. Study-level points and caveats: It was reported in a later analysis that an Asian-associated ancestry cluster showed fewer N-insertions than the approximately 670-donor mean. Researchers reported that three CMV-associated chains were confirmed in vitro as CMV antigen-specific.

13 Jbeta primers and 60 Vbeta primers were used for the PCR. Clones were read by immunoSEQ multiplex PCR, and TCRdb kept only the in-frame ones, dropping some. The listing records about 48,000 clones. The J gene is TRBJ2-2, the V gene TRBV6-1, with D perhaps matching TRBD1 (5 bases). The material sequenced was PBMCs. The TCR comes from a woman aged 40 to 55 in good health and CMV-seronegative. CDR3 DNA sequence: TGTGCCAGCAGTCACGTCAGGGCGAACACCGGGGAGCTGTTTTTT. As protein: CASSHVRANTGELFF.